The 7 T cell receptor beta chains reported below all come from one sample, sequenced in a study of CXCR3-negative and CXCR3-positive naive CD8 T cells. The libraries of TRB cDNA were prepared using 5' RACE with UMI labels. TCRdb reprocessed the 5' RACE reads; each CDR3 protein has one entry and no DNA is given. The sample totals 130,000 or so distinct CDR3 sequences. The sequenced material came from naive CXCR3- CD8+ T cells from blood. Subset reported: CD45RO-CCR7+CD27+CD95- naive CD8+ T cells lacking CXCR3 (TNR3-). These receptors all stem from a human donor in good health. Some clones in this sample may be carry-over from other donors' samples.

This chain connects TRBV5-1 to TRBJ2-7. Germline lookup yields CDR1 SGHRS and CDR2 YFSETQ. This CDR3 has 13 residues. The CDR3 reads CASSHTADYEQYF.

V usage is TRBV28 and J usage is TRBJ2-7; no DNA is available, so the TRBD1 call from TCRdb remains unchecked. From germline, CDR1 is MDHEN and CDR2 SYDVKM. The CDR3 spans 13 residues. Here the CDR3 reads CASSLAGDKEQYF.

The gene calls are TRBV6-6 and TRBJ2-7. The CDR3 loop spans 13 amino acids. Per the germline V gene, CDR1 is MNHNY and CDR2 is SVGAGI (reference sequence). CDR3 loop: CASRGGVSYEQYF.

The rearrangement uses TRBV20-1 and TRBJ2-1. This CDR3 comprises 14 residues. CDR1 is DFQATT and CDR2 is SNEGSKA in the germline V gene (reference sequence). CDR3 in amino acids: CSARVYGAYNEQFF.

The chain recombines TRBV29-1 with TRBJ2-7. Germline V lookup: CDR1 SQVTM, CDR2 ANQGSEA. This CDR3 region has 11 residues. This chain's CDR3 is CSVAAGSEQYF.

The CDR3 protein is CASSPGLADQETQYF. The rearrangement joins TRBV7-3 to TRBJ2-5; TCRdb's D call of TRBD2 is untestable without DNA. Germline V gives CDR1 SGHTA, CDR2 FQGTGA. This CDR3 is built from 15 residues.

The gene calls are TRBV29-1 and TRBJ2-7. The germline CDR1 and CDR2 sequences are SQVTM and ANQGSEA. The length of the CDR3 is 13 residues. This chain's CDR3 is CSVVYTYSYEQYF.